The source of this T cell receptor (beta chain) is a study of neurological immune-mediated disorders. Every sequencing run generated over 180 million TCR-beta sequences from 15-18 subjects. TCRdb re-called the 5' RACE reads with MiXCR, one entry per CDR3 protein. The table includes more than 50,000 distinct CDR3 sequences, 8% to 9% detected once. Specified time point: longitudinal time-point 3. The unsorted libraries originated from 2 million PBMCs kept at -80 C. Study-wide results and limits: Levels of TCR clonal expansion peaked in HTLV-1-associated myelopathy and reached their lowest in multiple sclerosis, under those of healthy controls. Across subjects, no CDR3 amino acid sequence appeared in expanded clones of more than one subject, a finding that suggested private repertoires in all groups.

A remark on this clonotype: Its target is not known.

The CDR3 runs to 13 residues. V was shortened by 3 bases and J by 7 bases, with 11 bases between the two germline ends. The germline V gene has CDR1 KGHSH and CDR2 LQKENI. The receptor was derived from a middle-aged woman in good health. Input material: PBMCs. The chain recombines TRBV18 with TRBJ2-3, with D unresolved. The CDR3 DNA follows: TGTGCCAGCTCACCCCCCCATTTCCATACGCAGTATTTT. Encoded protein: CASSPPHFHTQYF.